This T cell receptor beta chain came from a study of cytomegalovirus exposure and HLA in healthy donors. Study results and limitations: Using a false discovery rate of 0.05, a later analysis showed that approximately 17,000 TCR beta sequences were associated with HLA alleles. Equally common other TCR beta chains were less clonally expanded than HLA-associated ones, a later analysis found.

With respect to this clone: Its specificity is unknown.

The PCR contained 60 Vbeta and 13 Jbeta primers. TCRdb's table, derived via immunoSEQ multiplex PCR, lists solely in-frame clones and lacks some. The sample consists of tens of thousands of clones, about three quarters of them appearing once. Trimming cost V 5 bases and J 2 bases, with 13 bases left between them. The CDR3 is 14 residues long. Per the germline V gene, CDR1 is SGHTA and CDR2 is FQGNSA. V usage is TRBV7-2 and J usage is TRBJ2-7, with D perhaps TRBD2 (5 bases). Sequenced sample: PBMCs. The source of this sequence is a woman in her forties in good health and CMV-seropositive. CDR3 amino acids: CASSRDGDPYEQYF. DNA of the CDR3: TGTGCCAGCAGCCGAGACGGGGATCCCTACGAGCAGTACTTC.